This T cell receptor (beta chain) was sequenced during a study of cytomegalovirus exposure and HLA in healthy donors. The study's findings and limits: The later analysis indicated that the majority of CMV-associated TCR beta chains appeared HLA-restricted. Researchers counted approximately 160 TCR beta chains as cytomegalovirus-associated.

Concerning this clone itself: Its antigen is unknown.

The PCR made use of 60 Vbeta and 13 Jbeta primers. Clones were read by immunoSEQ multiplex PCR, and TCRdb kept only the in-frame ones, dropping some. In the table there are under 200,000 clones, approximately 86% of which are singletons. Germline V gene sequence: CDR1 SGHTS, CDR2 YDEGEE. V lost 4 bases, J lost 7 bases, and 5 bases stayed unmatched. This CDR3 is 14 amino acids long. V is TRBV5-8 and J is TRBJ1-2; 12 nucleotides agree with TRBD1. The sample taken for sequencing was PBMCs. The receptor was derived from a woman aged 18-35 years in good health and CMV-seronegative. The CDR3 sequence: CASSRRDRGLGYTF. CDR3 sequence (DNA): TGTGCCAGCAGCCGCCGGGACAGGGGGCTTGGCTACACCTTC.